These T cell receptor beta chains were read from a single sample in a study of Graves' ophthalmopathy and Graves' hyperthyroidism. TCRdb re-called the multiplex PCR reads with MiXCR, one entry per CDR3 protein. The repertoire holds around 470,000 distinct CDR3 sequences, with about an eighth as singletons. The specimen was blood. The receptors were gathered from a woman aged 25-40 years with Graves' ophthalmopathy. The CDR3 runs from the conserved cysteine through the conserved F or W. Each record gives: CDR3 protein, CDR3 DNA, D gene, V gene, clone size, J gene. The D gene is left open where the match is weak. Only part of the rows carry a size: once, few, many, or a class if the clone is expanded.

CASSLGAGIYEQYF | TGTGCCAGCAGTTTAGGTGCAGGGATCTACGAGCAGTACTTC | - | TRBV12-3/TRBV12-4 | - | TRBJ2-7
CSAKGQGPHEQYF | TGCAGTGCCAAGGGACAGGGACCCCACGAGCAGTACTTC | TRBD1 | TRBV20-1 | many | TRBJ2-7
CASSPGTGLTEAFF | TGTGCCAGCAGCCCCGGGACAGGGTTGACTGAAGCTTTCTTT | TRBD1 | TRBV7-6 | many | TRBJ1-1
CASSRLQGGSGNTIYF | TGCGCCAGCAGCCGCCTCCAGGGGGGCTCTGGAAACACCATATATTTT | TRBD1 | TRBV4-1 | few | TRBJ1-3
CASSYPPSNQPQHF | TGTGCCAGCAGTTACCCCCCGTCCAATCAGCCCCAGCATTTT | - | TRBV6-5 | few | TRBJ1-5
CSVETSGTTGELFF | TGCAGCGTTGAAACTAGCGGGACCACCGGGGAGCTGTTTTTT | TRBD2 | TRBV29-1 | few | TRBJ2-2
CASRDNGNTIYF | TGTGCCAGCAGAGACAATGGAAACACCATATATTTT | - | TRBV2 | many | TRBJ1-3
CATSDWGTSGGETQYF | TGTGCCACCAGTGATTGGGGGACTAGCGGGGGAGAGACCCAGTACTTC | TRBD2 | TRBV24-1 | - | TRBJ2-5
CASSATSGRYNEQFF | TGCGCCAGCAGCGCGACTAGCGGGCGATACAATGAGCAGTTCTTC | TRBD2 | TRBV5-1 | many | TRBJ2-1
CASSFTGALQETQYF | TGTGCCAGCAGTTTTACAGGGGCACTCCAAGAGACCCAGTACTTC | TRBD1 | TRBV6-5 | - | TRBJ2-5
CASSPPTGWLNTEAFF | TGTGCCAGCAGTCCCCCGACAGGGTGGTTGAACACTGAAGCTTTCTTT | TRBD1 | TRBV28 | many | TRBJ1-1
CSVPLAGGPRETQYF | TGCAGCGTTCCTCTAGCGGGAGGGCCGCGAGAGACCCAGTACTTC | TRBD2 | TRBV29-1 | - | TRBJ2-5
CASSLARGHGYTF | TGTGCCAGCAGCTTAGCGAGGGGGCATGGCTACACCTTC | TRBD1 | TRBV7-2 | many | TRBJ1-2
CASSYGSQTNSYEQYF | TGTGCCAGCAGTTATGGGAGTCAGACAAACTCCTACGAGCAGTACTTC | - | TRBV6-2/TRBV6-3 | many | TRBJ2-7
CASTSDSSGTEAFF | TGCGCCAGCACCTCGGACAGTTCGGGGACTGAAGCTTTCTTT | - | TRBV5-1 | - | TRBJ1-1
CASTKASGPMNTEAFF | TGTGCCAGCACTAAGGCCTCGGGGCCTATGAACACTGAAGCTTTCTTT | - | TRBV6-1 | many | TRBJ1-1
CASSFRTGGDQPQHF | TGTGCCAGCAGCTTCCGAACCGGGGGGGATCAGCCCCAGCATTTT | - | TRBV7-2 | many | TRBJ1-5
CASSEYRRTGELFF | TGTGCCAGCAGTGAATATCGGCGCACCGGGGAGCTGTTTTTT | - | TRBV6-1 | many | TRBJ2-2
CASSTGGGQGQYF | TGTGCCAGCAGCACCGGGGGAGGGCAGGGGCAGTACTTC | TRBD2 | TRBV7-8 | - | TRBJ2-7
CASSLQGSDAFF | TGTGCCAGCAGTCTACAGGGAAGTGACGCTTTCTTT | - | TRBV6-5 | - | TRBJ1-1
CASTGLAGRETQYF | TGCGCCAGCACGGGACTAGCGGGACGAGAGACCCAGTACTTC | TRBD2 | TRBV5-1 | many | TRBJ2-5
CSARSGLNQPQHF | TGCAGTGCTAGAAGCGGTTTAAATCAGCCCCAGCATTTT | - | TRBV20-1 | many | TRBJ1-5
CSGTSGMYEQYF | TGCAGTGGTACTAGCGGGATGTACGAGCAGTACTTC | TRBD2 | TRBV20-1 | many | TRBJ2-7
CASSGLAGHYEQYF | TGTGCCAGCAGCGGCCTAGCGGGGCACTACGAGCAGTACTTC | TRBD2 | TRBV12-3/TRBV12-4 | many | TRBJ2-7
CASSPQGLHGYTF | TGTGCCAGCAGCCCTCAGGGGCTACATGGCTACACCTTC | - | TRBV12-3/TRBV12-4 | - | TRBJ1-2
CASSKLGRGREKNIQYF | TGTGCCAGCAGCAAATTGGGTCGGGGGCGAGAGAAAAACATTCAGTACTTC | - | TRBV28 | many | TRBJ2-4
CASSPPRDRGNYEQYF | TGTGCCAGCAGCCCTCCCCGGGACAGGGGAAATTACGAGCAGTACTTC | TRBD1 | TRBV13 | many | TRBJ2-7
CASSPREGEHEQYF | TGCGCCAGCAGCCCGCGTGAGGGGGAGCACGAGCAGTACTTC | - | TRBV5-1 | few | TRBJ2-7
CSVGQVPTYEQYF | TGCAGCGTTGGGCAAGTCCCCACCTACGAGCAGTACTTC | - | TRBV29-1 | - | TRBJ2-7
CASSLGQRGYEQYF | TGTGCCAGTAGTCTAGGACAGAGGGGATACGAGCAGTACTTC | - | TRBV19 | many | TRBJ2-7
CSARRSGLNYGYTF | TGCAGTGCTAGGCGGTCAGGGCTCAACTATGGCTACACCTTC | - | TRBV20-1 | many | TRBJ1-2
CASSFGSRNTEAFF | TGTGCCAGCAGTTTCGGCAGTCGGAACACTGAAGCTTTCTTT | - | TRBV12-3/TRBV12-4 | many | TRBJ1-1
CASSELGNYGYTF | TGCGCCAGCAGTGAATTGGGGAACTATGGCTACACCTTC | - | TRBV10-2 | many | TRBJ1-2
CASSAPEAFF | TGTGCCAGCAGTGCCCCAGAAGCTTTCTTT | - | TRBV2 | many | TRBJ1-1
CASRDDTYEQYF | TGTGCCAGCAGGGACGATACCTACGAGCAGTACTTC | - | TRBV2 | - | TRBJ2-7
CASSIIRSESETQYF | TGTGCCAGTAGTATCATAAGGAGTGAGTCAGAGACCCAGTACTTC | - | TRBV19 | many | TRBJ2-5
CASSLASRTEQYF | TGCGCCAGCAGCTTGGCGAGCAGGACCGAGCAGTACTTC | - | TRBV5-1 | many | TRBJ2-7
CASSEGRSTEAFF | TGTGCCAGCAGTGAAGGGAGGAGCACTGAAGCTTTCTTT | - | TRBV6-1 | few | TRBJ1-1
CASRSPGRHTEAFF | TGTGCCAGTAGAAGTCCAGGGAGGCACACTGAAGCTTTCTTT | - | TRBV19 | many | TRBJ1-1
CASSAPGQGGNQPQHF | TGTGCCAGCAGTGCTCCGGGACAGGGTGGCAATCAGCCCCAGCATTTT | TRBD1 | TRBV12-3/TRBV12-4 | many | TRBJ1-5
CASSLGTRETQYF | TGTGCCAGCAGCTTAGGGACACGGGAGACCCAGTACTTC | - | TRBV7-2 | many | TRBJ2-5
CASSDHYNSPLHF | TGTGCCAGCAGTGACCACTATAATTCACCCCTCCACTTT | - | TRBV25-1 | - | TRBJ1-6
CASSFLGNTDAFF | TGTGCCAGCAGTTTCCTGGGGAACACTGATGCTTTCTTT | - | TRBV12-3/TRBV12-4 | - | TRBJ1-1
CASSYGKNSNQPQHF | TGTGCCAGCAGTTACGGCAAAAATAGCAATCAGCCCCAGCATTTT | - | TRBV6-5 | - | TRBJ1-5
CASSTPTGARTEAFF | TGTGCCAGCAGTACACCGACAGGGGCAAGGACTGAAGCTTTCTTT | TRBD1 | TRBV28 | many | TRBJ1-1
CAGKNPYEQYF | TGTGCCGGGAAGAATCCCTACGAGCAGTACTTC | - | TRBV12-3/TRBV12-4 | - | TRBJ2-7
CASSSTQGMSNQPQHF | TGTGCCAGCAGCTCGACACAGGGTATGAGCAATCAGCCCCAGCATTTT | - | TRBV7-3 | many | TRBJ1-5
CAWSHGVGETQYF | TGTGCCTGGAGTCATGGGGTAGGAGAGACCCAGTACTTC | - | TRBV30 | few | TRBJ2-5
CASTLNGGYEAFF | TGTGCCAGCACCCTTAATGGGGGGTATGAAGCTTTCTTT | - | TRBV28 | many | TRBJ1-1
CASTVGDIYEQYF | TGTGCCAGCACCGTAGGGGACATCTACGAGCAGTACTTC | - | TRBV9 | many | TRBJ2-7
CSARVESSYEQYF | TGCAGTGCTAGAGTAGAATCTTCCTACGAGCAGTACTTC | - | TRBV20-1 | few | TRBJ2-7